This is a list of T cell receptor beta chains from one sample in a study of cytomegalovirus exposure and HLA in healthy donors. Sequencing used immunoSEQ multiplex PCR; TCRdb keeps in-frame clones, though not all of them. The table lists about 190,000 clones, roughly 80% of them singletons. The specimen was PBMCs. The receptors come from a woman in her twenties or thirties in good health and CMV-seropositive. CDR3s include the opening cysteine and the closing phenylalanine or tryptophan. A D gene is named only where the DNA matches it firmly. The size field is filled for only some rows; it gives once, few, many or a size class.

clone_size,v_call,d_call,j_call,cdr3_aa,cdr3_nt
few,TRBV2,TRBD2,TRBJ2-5,CASSARLAGIETQYF,TGTGCCAGCAGTGCCCGACTAGCGGGGATAGAGACCCAGTACTTC
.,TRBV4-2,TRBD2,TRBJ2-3,CASSQVGSGGPDTQYF,TGTGCCAGCAGCCAAGTGGGTAGCGGGGGACCAGATACGCAGTATTTT
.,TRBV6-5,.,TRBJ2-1,CASSYGAGWNEQFF,TGTGCCAGCAGTTACGGGGCCGGGTGGAATGAGCAGTTCTTC
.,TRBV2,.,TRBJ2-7,CASSEAGFQNYEQYF,TGTGCCAGCAGTGAAGCGGGCTTTCAGAACTACGAGCAGTACTTC
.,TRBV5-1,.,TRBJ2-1,CASSPQSEPRFF,TGCGCCAGCAGCCCGCAGTCGGAGCCGCGGTTCTTC
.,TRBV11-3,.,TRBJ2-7,CASSLNSGFEQYF,TGTGCCAGCAGCTTAAATTCCGGGTTCGAGCAGTACTTC
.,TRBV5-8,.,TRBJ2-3,CASHRRGAHFTDTQYF,TGTGCCAGCCATCGACGCGGAGCCCACTTCACAGATACGCAGTATTTT
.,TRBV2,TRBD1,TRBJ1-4,CASGERDRGGEKLFF,TGTGCCAGCGGGGAACGGGACAGGGGAGGGGAAAAACTGTTTTTT
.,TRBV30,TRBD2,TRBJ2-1,CAWSGGTSGNNEQFF,TGTGCCTGGAGCGGTGGGACTAGCGGAAACAATGAGCAGTTCTTC
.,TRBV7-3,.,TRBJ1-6,CASSQGGRGNSPLHF,TGTGCCAGCAGTCAAGGGGGGAGGGGAAATTCACCCCTCCACTTT